This TCR beta chain appears in the sequencing data of a study of Tregs in tolerant kidney transplant recipients. Study conclusions and caveats: Few patients were studied, so findings need validation in larger groups. Biological reproducibility was not directly addressed in this study. Tregs expanded with activated donor B cells seemed most donor-specific.

CD4+CD25+CD127- Tregs, CD4+CD25- non-Tregs, CD4 and CD8 cells were sorted. With V trimmed by 3 bases and J by 7 bases, 8 bases remained unmatched. Per germline, CDR1 PRHDT and CDR2 FYEKMQ (reference sequence). The CDR3 contains 14 residues. As to this clone: Antigen: not known.

Measured with immunoSEQ multiplex PCR; TCRdb has only the in-frame clones, and not every one. The repertoire holds some 250,000 clones, with 65% to 85% as singletons. Sequencing was performed on CD4+ T cells from blood. The TCR comes from a human donor in good health. This sequence joins TRBV13 and TRBJ1-2; the match to TRBD1 covers 7 bases. CDR3 coding DNA: TGTGCCAGCAGCTTGCAAGGGGGCGCGGCTGGCTACACCTTC. Amino acids: CASSLQGGAAGYTF.